This T cell receptor (beta chain) was identified during a study of T cells after yellow fever vaccination. V lost 0 bases to trimming and J lost 5 bases, with 20 bases between them. The CDR3 is 17 amino acids. Germline CDR1 is SGDLS and CDR2 is YYNGEE. This clonotype was seen more than once but under ten times. MiXCR, run by TCRdb on the 5' RACE reads, gives a single entry per CDR3 protein. There are hundreds of thousands of distinct CDR3 sequences in the sample; around 8.1% occur only once, and approximately 18% lies in the top ten. The J gene is TRBJ2-5, the V gene TRBV9; D is tentatively TRBD1 or TRBD2 (7 bases each). This receptor was identified in a man younger than 30 who received the YFV17D yellow fever vaccine. The sample consisted of PBMCs, taken 45 days after the first yellow fever vaccination. CDR3 nucleotides: TGTGCCAGCAGCGTAGGACAGGGAGGGGAACAAAGGGAGACCCAGTACTTC. It yields the protein CASSVGQGGEQRETQYF.